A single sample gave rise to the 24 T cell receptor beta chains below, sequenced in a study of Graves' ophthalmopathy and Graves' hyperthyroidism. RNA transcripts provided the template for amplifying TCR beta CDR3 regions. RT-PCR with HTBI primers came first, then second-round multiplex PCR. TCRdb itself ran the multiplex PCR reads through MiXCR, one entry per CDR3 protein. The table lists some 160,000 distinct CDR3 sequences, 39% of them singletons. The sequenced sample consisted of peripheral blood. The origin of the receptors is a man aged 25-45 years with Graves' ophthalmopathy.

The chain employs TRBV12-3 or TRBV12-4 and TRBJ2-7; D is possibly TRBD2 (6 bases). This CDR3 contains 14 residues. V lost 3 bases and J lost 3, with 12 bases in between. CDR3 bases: TGTGCCAGCAGTTTCGGGGCGGGGAACTACGAGCAGTACTTC. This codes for CASSFGAGNYEQYF.

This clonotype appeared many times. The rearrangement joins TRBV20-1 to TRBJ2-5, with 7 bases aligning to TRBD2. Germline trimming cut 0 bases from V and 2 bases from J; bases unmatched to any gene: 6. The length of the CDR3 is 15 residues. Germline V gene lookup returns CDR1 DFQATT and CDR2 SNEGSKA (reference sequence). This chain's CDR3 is CSAREPASGQETQYF. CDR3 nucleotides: TGCAGTGCTAGAGAGCCGGCTAGCGGTCAAGAGACCCAGTACTTC.

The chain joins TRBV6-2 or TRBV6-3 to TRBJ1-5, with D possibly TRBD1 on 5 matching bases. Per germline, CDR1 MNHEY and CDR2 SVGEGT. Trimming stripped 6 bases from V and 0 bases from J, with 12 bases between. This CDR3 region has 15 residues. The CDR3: CASSLGTYSNQPQHF. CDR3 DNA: TGTGCCAGCAGCCTAGGGACGTATAGCAATCAGCCCCAGCATTTT.

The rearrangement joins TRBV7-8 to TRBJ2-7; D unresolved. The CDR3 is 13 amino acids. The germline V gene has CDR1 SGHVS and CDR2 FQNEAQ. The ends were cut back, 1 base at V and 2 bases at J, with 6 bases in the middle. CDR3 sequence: CASSLDGTYEQYF. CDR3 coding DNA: TGTGCCAGCAGCTTAGACGGCACCTACGAGCAGTACTTC.

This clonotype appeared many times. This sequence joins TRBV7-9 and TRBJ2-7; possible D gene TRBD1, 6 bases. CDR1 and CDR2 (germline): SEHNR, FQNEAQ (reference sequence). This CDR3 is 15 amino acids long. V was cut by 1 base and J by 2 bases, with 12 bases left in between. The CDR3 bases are TGTGCCAGCAGCTTAGGGGGACATCATCCCTACGAGCAGTACTTC. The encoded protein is CASSLGGHHPYEQYF.

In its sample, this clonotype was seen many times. The CDR3 is CASSFRDSYQPQHF. The CDR3, as DNA: TGTGCCAGCAGTTTTCGGGACAGCTATCAGCCCCAGCATTTT. The rearrangement joins TRBV27 to TRBJ1-5; 7 nucleotides match TRBD1. V was clipped by 3 bases and J by 5 bases; unmatched bases: 4. Germline V gene data show CDR1 as MNHEY and CDR2 as SMNVEV (reference sequence). The CDR3 consists of 14 residues.

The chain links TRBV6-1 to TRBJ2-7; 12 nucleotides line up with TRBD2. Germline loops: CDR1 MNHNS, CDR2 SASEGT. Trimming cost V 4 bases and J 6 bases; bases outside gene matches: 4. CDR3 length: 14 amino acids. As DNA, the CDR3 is TGTGCCAGCAGTGGCGGGACTAGCGGGCTCGAGCAGTACTTC. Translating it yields CASSGGTSGLEQYF.

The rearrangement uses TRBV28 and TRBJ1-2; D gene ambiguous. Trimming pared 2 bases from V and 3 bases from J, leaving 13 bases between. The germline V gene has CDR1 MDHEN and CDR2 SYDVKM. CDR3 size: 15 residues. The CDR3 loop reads CASSLRPGLHYGYTF. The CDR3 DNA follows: TGTGCCAGCAGTTTAAGGCCAGGATTACACTATGGCTACACCTTC.

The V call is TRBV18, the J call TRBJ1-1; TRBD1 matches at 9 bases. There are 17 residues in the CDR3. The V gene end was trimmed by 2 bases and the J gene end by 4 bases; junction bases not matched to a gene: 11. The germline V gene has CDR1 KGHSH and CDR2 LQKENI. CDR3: CASSPYPGWDRVTEAFF. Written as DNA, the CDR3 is TGTGCCAGCTCACCATACCCAGGTTGGGACAGGGTCACTGAAGCTTTCTTT.

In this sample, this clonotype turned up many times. CDR3 protein: CATSRDPDRGSEQYF. In DNA form, the CDR3 reads TGTGCCACCAGCAGAGATCCGGACAGGGGTTCCGAGCAGTACTTC. The rearrangement joins TRBV15 to TRBJ2-7; 9 bases align to TRBD1. The CDR3 consists of 15 residues. Germline values: CDR1 LNHNV, CDR2 YYDKDF (reference sequence). Unmatched junction bases numbered 6, after V lost 0 bases and J lost 6 bases.

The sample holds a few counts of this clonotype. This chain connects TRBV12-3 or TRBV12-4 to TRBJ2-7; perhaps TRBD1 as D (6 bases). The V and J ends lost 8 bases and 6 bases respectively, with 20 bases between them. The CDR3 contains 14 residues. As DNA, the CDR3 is TGTGCCAGCGGATCGACAGGAGCTGCGTCCGAGCAGTACTTC. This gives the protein CASGSTGAASEQYF.

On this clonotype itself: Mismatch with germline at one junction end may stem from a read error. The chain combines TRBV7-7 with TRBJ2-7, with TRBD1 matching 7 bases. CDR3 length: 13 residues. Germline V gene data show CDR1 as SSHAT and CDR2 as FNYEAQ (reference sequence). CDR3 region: CASSRSETGEQYF. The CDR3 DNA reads TGTGCTAGCAGCCGAAGCGAGACAGGGGAGCAGTACTTC.

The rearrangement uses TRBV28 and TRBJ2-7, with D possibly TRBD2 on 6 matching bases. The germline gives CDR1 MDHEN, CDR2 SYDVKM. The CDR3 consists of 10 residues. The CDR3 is CATGALEQYF. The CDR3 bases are TGTGCTACGGGAGCTCTCGAGCAGTACTTC.

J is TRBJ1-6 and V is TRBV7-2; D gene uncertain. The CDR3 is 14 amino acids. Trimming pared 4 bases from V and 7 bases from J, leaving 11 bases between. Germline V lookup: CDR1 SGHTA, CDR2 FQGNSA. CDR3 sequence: CASSSKAGNSPLHF. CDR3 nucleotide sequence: TGTGCCAGCAGCTCCAAGGCGGGAAATTCACCCCTCCACTTT.

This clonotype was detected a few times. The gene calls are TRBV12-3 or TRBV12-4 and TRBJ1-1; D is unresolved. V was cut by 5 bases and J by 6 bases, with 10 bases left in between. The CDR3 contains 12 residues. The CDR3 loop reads CASSGRPAEAFF. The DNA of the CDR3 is TGTGCCAGCAGTGGTAGGCCCGCTGAAGCTTTCTTT.

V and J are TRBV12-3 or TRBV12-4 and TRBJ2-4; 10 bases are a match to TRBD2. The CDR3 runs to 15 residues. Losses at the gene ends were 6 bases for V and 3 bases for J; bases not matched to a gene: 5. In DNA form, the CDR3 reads TGTGCCAGCAGCCGGCTAGCGGGAGTCAAAAACATTCAGTACTTC. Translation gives CASSRLAGVKNIQYF.

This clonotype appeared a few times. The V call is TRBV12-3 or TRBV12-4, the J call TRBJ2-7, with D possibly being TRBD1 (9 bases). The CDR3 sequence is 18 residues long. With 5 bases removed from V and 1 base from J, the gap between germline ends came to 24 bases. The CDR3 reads CASSPQGASSGTSYEQYF. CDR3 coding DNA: TGTGCCAGCAGTCCACAGGGGGCGAGTAGCGGGACATCCTACGAGCAGTACTTC.

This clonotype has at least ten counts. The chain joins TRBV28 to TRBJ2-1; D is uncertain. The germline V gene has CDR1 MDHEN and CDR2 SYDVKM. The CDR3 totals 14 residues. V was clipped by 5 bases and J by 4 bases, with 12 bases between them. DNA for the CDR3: TGTGCCAGCAGTCAATCGGACCGATACAATGAGCAGTTCTTC. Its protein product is CASSQSDRYNEQFF.

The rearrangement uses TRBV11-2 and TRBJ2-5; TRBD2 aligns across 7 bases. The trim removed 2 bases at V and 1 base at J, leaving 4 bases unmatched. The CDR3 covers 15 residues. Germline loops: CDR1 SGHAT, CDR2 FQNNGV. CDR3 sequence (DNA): TGTGCCAGCAGCTTACTAGCGGAAGCCCAAGAGACCCAGTACTTC. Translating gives CASSLLAEAQETQYF.

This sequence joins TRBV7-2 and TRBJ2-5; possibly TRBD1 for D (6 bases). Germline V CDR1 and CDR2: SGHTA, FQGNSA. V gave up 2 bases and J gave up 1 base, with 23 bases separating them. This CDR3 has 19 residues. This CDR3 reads CASSLRRLGTRPFQETQYF. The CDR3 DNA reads TGTGCCAGCAGCTTAAGGCGCTTAGGGACAAGACCTTTCCAAGAGACCCAGTACTTC. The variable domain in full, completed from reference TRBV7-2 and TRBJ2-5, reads GAGVSQSPSNKVTEKGKDVELRCDPISGHTALYWYRQSLGQGLEFLIYFQGNSAPDKSGLPSDRFSAERTGGSVSTLTIQRTQQEDSAVYLCASSLRRLGTRPFQETQYFGPGTRLLVL.

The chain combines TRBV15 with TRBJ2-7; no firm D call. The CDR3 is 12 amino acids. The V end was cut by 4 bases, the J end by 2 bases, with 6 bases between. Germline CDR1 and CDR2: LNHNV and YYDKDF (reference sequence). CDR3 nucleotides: TGTGCCACCAGCAACGGTACCTACGAGCAGTACTTC. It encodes CATSNGTYEQYF.

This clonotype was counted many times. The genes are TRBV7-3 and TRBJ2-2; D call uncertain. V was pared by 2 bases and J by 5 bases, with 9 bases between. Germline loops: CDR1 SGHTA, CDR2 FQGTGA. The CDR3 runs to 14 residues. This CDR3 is CASSLGPKTGELFF. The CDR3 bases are TGTGCCAGCAGCTTAGGCCCCAAGACCGGGGAGCTGTTTTTT.

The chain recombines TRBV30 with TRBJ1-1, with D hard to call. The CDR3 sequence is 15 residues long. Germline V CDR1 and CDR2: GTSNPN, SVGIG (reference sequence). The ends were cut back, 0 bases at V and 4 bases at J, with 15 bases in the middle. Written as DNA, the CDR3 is TGTGCCTGGAGTGTATCCCGGGTGGTCCGCACTGAAGCTTTCTTT. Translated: CAWSVSRVVRTEAFF.

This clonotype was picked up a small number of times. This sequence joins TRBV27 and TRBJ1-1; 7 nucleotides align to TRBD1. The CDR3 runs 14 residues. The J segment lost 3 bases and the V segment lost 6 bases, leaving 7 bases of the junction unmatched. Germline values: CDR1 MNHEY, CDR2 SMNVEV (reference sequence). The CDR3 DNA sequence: TGTGCCAGCAGACGCGGACAGGATTACACTGAAGCTTTCTTT. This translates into CASRRGQDYTEAFF.